This T cell receptor beta chain is drawn from a study of blood T cell repertoires in COVID-19 (dated by TCRdb to about 2020). Looking at the study overall: Samples from collaborators originated in the United States, Italy and Spain and spanned both the acute and convalescent phases of COVID-19. The material from the prospective study consisted of cDNA or gDNA derived from T cells, B-cell-depleted T cells, or PBMCs. Subjects who had been exposed to COVID-19, were actively infected with it, or had recovered from it provided the deeply sampled blood TCRbeta repertoires that made up the dataset. The repertoires were released in a freely available public database intended as a resource for research on the immune response to SARS-CoV-2. The samples were drawn from two sources: the first 160 participants of the ongoing ImmuneRACE study, and 1,000 to 1,500 subjects contributed by 6 global collaborators. The sample metadata nearly always contained a de-identified subject ID, COVID-19 status, age in years and sex. HLA class I and class II types, where available, came from metadata supplied by the sample provider rather than from assay-based typing. Beyond this particular receptor, the publication reports: The amount of clinical and demographic metadata varied by source and participant and was provided uncurated.

V is pruned by 9 bases and J by 7 bases, leaving 9 bases of the junction without a gene match. CDR1 and CDR2, looked up from the germline V gene, are ENHRY and SYGVKD. The CDR3, from cysteine to phenylalanine, totals 13 residues. Only the CDR3 region is kept as DNA, spanning 39 bases read in frame from base 1. In regard to this clone: This clone's antigen is unknown. Within one base of it there is no much larger clone, and no base qualities were kept.

One collaborating source in Seattle enrolled patients while the patients were actively infected and followed the patients over time throughout the course of disease. Collaborating institutions collected whole blood in K2EDTA tubes following their own protocols. For TCRbeta analysis, collaborator samples were shipped as frozen whole blood, as isolated PBMCs, or as DNA extracted from either sample type. The immunoSEQ Assay, a bias-controlled multiplex PCR, was used to amplify TCRbeta CDR3 regions from genomic DNA. In the original analysis: Within the assay, amplification of reference gene primers was used to estimate how many nucleated cells each sample contained. To quantify the absolute abundance of each unique TCRbeta CDR3 rearrangement, sequence reads were collapsed and filtered. Productive Simpson clonality was computed per sample as the square root of Simpson's diversity index over productive rearrangements. The clones in this table, taken by TCRdb from immuneACCESS, are in-frame only. Not every clone is retained; where verified, under half of the shortfall comes from an unresolved V gene, and the cause of the rest is unknown. Clone size and V and J calls were adopted from that table, with D and trimming inferred from the DNA. The sample contains around 140,000 clones, 75% to 90% of them found a single time. 13% of the sample rests with the top ten.

This TCR was recovered from a man younger than 30 with COVID-19, enrolled during active disease. The sample was peripheral blood. This chain is built from TRBV10-3 and TRBJ2-7; TRBD1 matches 10 bases in the middle. The CDR3 protein sequence reads: CAMPGQGPHEQYF. The DNA sequence is given as TGTGCCATGCCGGGACAGGGGCCGCATGAGCAGTACTTC.